The next 17 T cell receptor beta chains were all read from a single sample in a study of human T cells and chemical hapten exposure. As for time point: pre-sensitization, week 0. The treatment is: therapeutic diphenylcyclopropenone sensitization with weekly scalp DPC. TCRdb processed the RACE reads anew with MiXCR; each CDR3 protein has one entry. The sample holds 180,000 or so distinct CDR3 sequences, roughly 30% seen once. The starting material was whole blood, obtained in connection with sensitization to the hapten diphenylcyclopropenone (DPC). The receptors derive from a woman younger than 45 with alopecia areata. Some clones in this sample may be carry-over from other donors' samples.

This clonotype has a handful of counts. The chain carries TRBV27 and TRBJ1-1; D perhaps matches TRBD1 (5 bases). The V end was cut by 6 bases, the J end by 4 bases, with 15 bases between. In germline, CDR1 is MNHEY, CDR2 SMNVEV (reference sequence). The CDR3 spans 14 residues. CDR3 amino acids: CASRSSGAGTEAFF. Written as DNA, the CDR3 is TGTGCCAGCAGGTCAAGTGGGGCTGGCACTGAAGCTTTCTTT.

This clonotype has only a few counts. The J gene is TRBJ2-7, the V gene TRBV7-8, with 8 bases that match TRBD2. V lost 8 bases, J lost 6 bases, and 15 bases stayed unmatched. Looked up from germline, CDR1 is SGHVS and CDR2 is FQNEAQ. This CDR3 is 15 amino acids long. The CDR3 DNA follows: TGTGCCAGCGGTTCCGGGACTAGTTATTCGGGCGAGCAGTACTTC. Protein product: CASGSGTSYSGEQYF.

The V gene is TRBV20-1, the J gene TRBJ2-1, with TRBD2 matching over 8 bases. V lost 4 bases and J lost 4; bases outside the gene matches: 12. The CDR3 runs to 16 residues. Looked up from germline, CDR1 is DFQATT and CDR2 is SNEGSKA (reference sequence). The CDR3 loop reads CSATRLIGRGYNEQFF. CDR3 DNA sequence: TGCAGTGCTACCCGATTAATCGGGAGGGGGTACAATGAGCAGTTCTTC.

The V call is TRBV7-2, the J call TRBJ2-5; maybe TRBD2 (6 bases). Trimming took 8 bases from V and 1 from J, leaving 11 bases between them. The CDR3 totals 13 residues. Germline V gene lookup returns CDR1 SGHTA and CDR2 FQGNSA. The CDR3 is CASDWGVQETQYF. Here the CDR3 DNA reads TGTGCCAGCGATTGGGGGGTCCAAGAGACCCAGTACTTC.

The chain employs TRBV29-1 and TRBJ2-5, with D possibly TRBD2 on 6 matching bases. CDR1 is SQVTM, CDR2 ANQGSEA, per germline. V lost 3 bases and J 4 bases, leaving 15 bases between the germline ends. The CDR3 is 14 amino acids. CDR3 DNA: TGCAGCGTTGAGCGGGGTCAGGCCGGAGAGACCCAGTACTTC. The encoded protein is CSVERGQAGETQYF.

This clonotype appeared a few times. The chain has TRBV9 and TRBJ2-3, with 8 bases matching TRBD2. This CDR3 comprises 13 residues. Germline trimming cut 5 bases from V and 4 bases from J; bases unmatched to any gene: 3. CDR1 is SGDLS, CDR2 YYNGEE, per germline. CDR3 DNA sequence: TGTGCCAGCAGGCGGGGGGAAGCAGATACGCAGTATTTT. Translation gives CASRRGEADTQYF. Full variable domain (missing parts from reference TRBV9 and TRBJ2-3): DSGVTQTPKHLITATGQRVTLRCSPRSGDLSVYWYQQSLDQGLQFLIQYYNGEERAKGNILERFSAQQFPDLHSELNLSSLELGDSALYFCASRRGEADTQYFGPGTRLTVL.

The chain is built from TRBV18 and TRBJ2-1; 11 bases are a match to TRBD2. This CDR3 is 16 amino acids long. The junction had 5 bases not matched to a gene; V was cut back by 0 bases and J by 7 bases. Per germline, CDR1 KGHSH and CDR2 LQKENI. The CDR3 coding sequence is TGTGCCAGCTCACCACCGAATCTAGCGGGGGGAAATGAGCAGTTCTTC. Translating gives CASSPPNLAGGNEQFF.

This clonotype was found a few times. The chain is built from TRBV28 and TRBJ1-4, with 7 bases matching TRBD1. The germline V gene encodes CDR1 MDHEN and CDR2 SYDVKM. Losses at the gene ends were 6 bases for V and 5 bases for J; bases not matched to a gene: 12. This CDR3 comprises 16 residues. The CDR3 is CASSQTWTGENEKLFF. DNA for the CDR3: TGTGCCAGCAGCCAGACATGGACAGGAGAAAATGAAAAACTGTTTTTT.

The chain is built from TRBV7-2 and TRBJ1-3; tentative D call: TRBD1 (5 bases). The CDR3 spans 14 residues. V lost 3 bases and J 2 bases, leaving 8 bases between the germline ends. Germline-derived CDR1 and CDR2 are SGHTA and FQGNSA. The DNA of the CDR3 is TGTGCCAGCAGCTTCCAGGGCCCTGGAAACACCATATATTTT. Residues: CASSFQGPGNTIYF. Drawing the rest from reference TRBV7-2 and TRBJ1-3, the complete variable domain is GAGVSQSPSNKVTEKGKDVELRCDPISGHTALYWYRQSLGQGLEFLIYFQGNSAPDKSGLPSDRFSAERTGGSVSTLTIQRTQQEDSAVYLCASSFQGPGNTIYFGEGSWLTVV.

This clonotype was seen more than once but under ten times. The chain couples TRBV6-2 or TRBV6-3 to TRBJ1-5; 8 nucleotides line up with TRBD1. Germline V gives CDR1 MNHEY, CDR2 SVGEGT. The CDR3 consists of 17 residues. V dropped 2 bases and J dropped 3; count of bases not matched to a gene: 9. The CDR3 sequence is CASSYRTGTGYNQPQHF. Written as DNA, the CDR3 is TGTGCCAGCAGTTACCGAACCGGGACAGGCTACAATCAGCCCCAGCATTTT.

This clonotype was counted only a few times. The chain carries TRBV29-1 and TRBJ2-7, with D perhaps TRBD1 (6 bases). Germline V gene lookup returns CDR1 SQVTM and CDR2 ANQGSEA. The CDR3 consists of 15 residues. Between the trimmed V and J ends, which lost 5 bases and 5 bases, there was a span of 22 bases. CDR3 residues: CSVSFRQGQRNEQYF. The CDR3 DNA sequence: TGCAGCGTTTCATTCAGGCAGGGACAAAGGAACGAGCAGTACTTC.

This clonotype was seen only a few times. The chain combines TRBV28 with TRBJ2-7, with D possibly being TRBD2 (6 bases). Per germline, CDR1 MDHEN and CDR2 SYDVKM. Trimming stripped 4 bases from V and 7 bases from J, with 17 bases between. The CDR3 loop spans 14 amino acids. The CDR3 sequence: CASSSPWASGEQYF. The CDR3, as DNA: TGTGCCAGCAGTTCCCCGTGGGCCAGCGGGGAGCAGTACTTC.

The V gene is TRBV29-1, the J gene TRBJ1-3; D possibly corresponds to TRBD1 (6 bases). Trimming removed 6 bases at V and 3 bases at J, with 9 bases between. The V gene's germline CDR1 is SQVTM and CDR2 ANQGSEA. The CDR3 sequence is 12 residues long. The CDR3 is CSVGQLGNTIYF. CDR3 nucleotides: TGCAGCGTAGGACAGCTTGGAAACACCATATATTTT.

This clonotype occurred a few times. The V gene is TRBV15, the J gene TRBJ2-3; TRBD2 is a possible D gene (6 bases). The germline V and J ends were trimmed by 7 bases and 4 bases, with 18 bases remaining between them. This CDR3 has 15 residues. Per the germline V gene, CDR1 is LNHNV and CDR2 is YYDKDF (reference sequence). The CDR3 DNA is TGTGCCACCAAGGCGGGAACGAGGGGAGCAGATACGCAGTATTTT. This encodes CATKAGTRGADTQYF.

This clonotype occurred many times. The chain links TRBV11-1 to TRBJ2-6; D call uncertain. Trimming pared 1 base from V and 0 bases from J, leaving 7 bases between. The CDR3 sequence is 16 residues long. CDR1 and CDR2 from the germline V gene are SGHAT and FQDESV (reference sequence). The CDR3 sequence: CASSLGLGSGANVLTF. CDR3 DNA sequence: TGTGCCAGCAGCTTAGGGTTGGGCTCTGGGGCCAACGTCCTGACTTTC.

The chain couples TRBV5-1 to TRBJ1-1, with TRBD1 identical over 8 bases. Germline CDR1 is SGHRS and CDR2 is YFSETQ. This CDR3 comprises 14 residues. With 2 bases clipped from V and 5 bases from J, the junction kept 5 bases outside the gene matches. For the CDR3, the DNA is TGCGCCAGCAGCTTCCAACAGGGGGGGACTGAAGCTTTCTTT. The encoded protein is CASSFQQGGTEAFF.

This sequence joins TRBV29-1 and TRBJ2-2; 8 nucleotides line up with TRBD2. The germline gives CDR1 SQVTM, CDR2 ANQGSEA. The V and J ends lost 7 bases and 5 bases, in that order; junction bases with no gene match: 0. CDR3 length equals 11 residues. The CDR3 reads CSASGTGELFF. DNA for the CDR3: TGCAGCGCTAGCGGGACCGGGGAGCTGTTTTTT.